One and the same sample provided the 17 T cell receptor beta chains below, sequenced in a study of T-cell memory formation after mild COVID-19. TCRdb recomputed calls from the 5' RACE reads with MiXCR, one row per CDR3 protein. The table lists under 550,000 distinct CDR3 sequences, 15% to 20% of them singletons. Sequenced input: PBMCs or a T cell subset sorted from them (not recorded which). These receptors originate from an adult woman who had mild COVID-19 (a few samples of this study predate the infection). Cell type and time point are not known.

This clonotype was observed a handful of times. V is TRBV7-2 and J is TRBJ2-3; 11 bases fit TRBD2. The CDR3 totals 16 residues. The V gene end was trimmed by 5 bases and the J gene end by 1 base; junction bases not matched to a gene: 5. The germline CDR1 and CDR2 sequences are SGHTA and FQGNSA. For the CDR3, the DNA is TGTGCCAGCAGCATTTTTAGCGGGAGGGGCACAGATACGCAGTATTTT. It yields the protein CASSIFSGRGTDTQYF.

This clonotype was recorded once. V gene TRBV6-2 or TRBV6-3 combines with J gene TRBJ2-7; 8 nucleotides match TRBD1. Trimming at V came to 4 bases and at J to 3 bases, leaving 11 bases not matched to a gene. This CDR3 contains 16 residues. The germline V gene has CDR1 MNHEY and CDR2 SVGEGT. In DNA form, the CDR3 reads TGTGCCAGCAGTTCTCCAGTGGACAGGGCTTACTACGAGCAGTACTTC. Translated: CASSSPVDRAYYEQYF.

The CDR3, as DNA: TGTGCCAGCAGTCCCCGACAGGGGGCTTACTATGGCTACACCTTC. Translation: CASSPRQGAYYGYTF. The chain couples TRBV12-3 or TRBV12-4 to TRBJ1-2; 10 nucleotides match TRBD1. The CDR3 spans 15 residues. Trimming removed 5 bases from V and 3 bases from J; junction bases left unmatched: 6.

This clonotype came up a few times. One end of the junction fails to match germline, which may point to a read error. The chain links TRBV18 to TRBJ1-2, with 7 positions matching TRBD1. CDR3 length: 16 residues. Germline-derived CDR1 and CDR2 are KGHSH and LQKENI. The chain's CDR3 is CASYQWTGLRAPSYAF. As DNA, the CDR3 is TGTGCCAGCTACCAATGGACAGGTCTCCGTGCCCCAAGCTACGCCTTC.

CDR3 amino acids: CASSFGTSGGGPYNEQFF. CDR3 bases: TGTGCCAGCAGTTTCGGGACTAGCGGGGGTGGACCCTACAATGAGCAGTTCTTC. The chain carries TRBV6-5 and TRBJ2-1; 14 positions match TRBD2. V trimming: 4 bases; J trimming: 2 bases; junction bases outside the gene matches: 7. The CDR3 totals 18 residues. CDR1 and CDR2 from the germline V gene are MNHEY and SVGAGI.

This clonotype was observed a few times. V usage is TRBV4-1 and J usage is TRBJ1-1; D not certain. CDR1 is MGHRA, CDR2 YSYEKL, per germline. The V and J ends lost 0 bases and 1 base respectively, with 9 bases between them. The CDR3 is 15 amino acids. The CDR3 loop is CASSQDRIGNTEAFF. In DNA form, the CDR3 reads TGCGCCAGCAGCCAAGATCGAATAGGGAACACTGAAGCTTTCTTT.

This clonotype appeared a few times. This rearrangement joins TRBV4-1 to TRBJ2-7; 9 bases align to TRBD1. The germline gives CDR1 MGHRA, CDR2 YSYEKL. J was trimmed by 3 bases and V by 3 bases; bases with no gene match: 6. The CDR3 loop spans 15 amino acids. CDR3 region: CASSQPGQGNYEQYF. CDR3 bases: TGCGCCAGCAGCCAGCCGGGACAGGGTAACTACGAGCAGTACTTC.

This clonotype has a handful of counts. The chain couples TRBV7-9 to TRBJ2-7; TRBD1 agrees at 9 bases. The CDR3 extends over 14 amino acids. Germline V CDR1 and CDR2: SEHNR, FQNEAQ (reference sequence). Losses at the gene ends were 5 bases for V and 3 bases for J; bases not matched to a gene: 5. The CDR3 DNA sequence: TGTGCCAGCAGCACCGACAGGGGGGGCTACGAGCAGTACTTC. This translates into CASSTDRGGYEQYF.

The chain links TRBV5-1 to TRBJ2-1; D assignment may be TRBD1 or TRBD2 (5 bases each). The germline V gene encodes CDR1 SGHRS and CDR2 YFSETQ. Trimming took off 1 base at V and 7 bases at J, with 18 bases between the two ends. There are 16 residues in the CDR3. In nucleotides, the CDR3 is TGCGCCAGCAGCTTGCATGTTAGGGGACGGCTAAATGAGCAGTTCTTC. Encoded protein: CASSLHVRGRLNEQFF.

This clonotype was seen a handful of times. The J gene is TRBJ1-1, the V gene TRBV2; D perhaps matches TRBD1 (5 bases). V lost 4 bases and J 0 bases, leaving 9 bases between the germline ends. This CDR3 spans 14 amino acids. Germline CDR1 reads SNHLY; CDR2 reads FYNNEI. The CDR3 nucleotides are TGTGCCAGCAGTGTCCGGGGGGTGAACACTGAAGCTTTCTTT. Translated, it gives CASSVRGVNTEAFF.

This chain links TRBV20-1 with TRBJ1-6; 8 bases are a match to TRBD1. The CDR3 has 15 residues. V gave up 2 bases and J gave up 7 bases; unmatched junction bases: 7. Germline assignment: CDR1 DFQATT and CDR2 SNEGSKA (reference sequence). CDR3 in amino acids: CSARRQGAENSPLHF. The DNA of the CDR3 is TGCAGTGCTAGAAGGCAGGGGGCAGAGAATTCACCCCTCCACTTT.

V gene TRBV18 combines with J gene TRBJ2-6; TRBD2 is a possible D gene (5 bases). Germline CDR1 and CDR2: KGHSH and LQKENI. The CDR3 has 16 amino acids. Trimming left V 1 base short and J 2 bases short, with 9 bases between. The CDR3 spells CASSPQRETGANVLTF. CDR3 in DNA: TGTGCCAGCTCACCACAGAGGGAGACTGGGGCCAACGTCCTGACTTTC.

This clonotype has only a few counts. V and J are TRBV7-9 and TRBJ1-6; tentative D call: TRBD1 (5 bases). Germline V gives CDR1 SEHNR, CDR2 FQNEAQ (reference sequence). The CDR3 spans 14 residues. Trimming cost V 0 bases and J 9 bases, with 9 bases left between them. The CDR3 DNA follows: TGTGCCAGCAGCTTAGCGGGGCCCGTTTCACCCCTCCACTTT. It yields the protein CASSLAGPVSPLHF.

This chain joins TRBV7-8 and TRBJ2-7; D uncertain. The CDR3 consists of 14 residues. Germline V gives CDR1 SGHVS, CDR2 FQNEAQ. Trimming stripped 1 base from V and 1 base from J, with 8 bases between. CDR3 region: CASSLGVASYEQYF. CDR3 in DNA: TGTGCCAGCAGCTTAGGGGTGGCTTCCTACGAGCAGTACTTC.

The rearrangement joins TRBV4-1 to TRBJ2-3; 9 nucleotides match TRBD1. Germline V lookup: CDR1 MGHRA, CDR2 YSYEKL. This CDR3 has 16 residues. V shed 4 bases, J shed 3 bases, and the junction held 8 bases outside the gene matches. The CDR3: CASSRLQGAGTDTQYF. Written as DNA, the CDR3 is TGCGCCAGCAGCCGCCTACAGGGGGCTGGAACAGATACGCAGTATTTT.

The gene calls are TRBV2 and TRBJ2-3; the D gene could be TRBD1 or TRBD2 (6 bases each). From germline, CDR1 is SNHLY and CDR2 FYNNEI. CDR3 length: 15 residues. V dropped 8 bases and J dropped 0 bases, with 15 bases sitting between them. Written as DNA, the CDR3 is TGTGCCAGCGTCCGGGGGCCCACTAGCACAGATACGCAGTATTTT. Translated: CASVRGPTSTDTQYF.

This clonotype turned up a few times. V gene TRBV4-2 combines with J gene TRBJ1-4, with D perhaps TRBD1 (6 bases). This CDR3 spans 16 amino acids. Trimming shortened V by 1 base and J by 5 bases, and 14 bases separated the two germline ends. From germline, CDR1 is LGHNA and CDR2 YNFKEQ. The CDR3 loop reads CASSQVLRQGNEKLFF. The CDR3 nucleotides are TGTGCCAGCAGCCAAGTATTAAGGCAGGGGAATGAAAAACTGTTTTTT.